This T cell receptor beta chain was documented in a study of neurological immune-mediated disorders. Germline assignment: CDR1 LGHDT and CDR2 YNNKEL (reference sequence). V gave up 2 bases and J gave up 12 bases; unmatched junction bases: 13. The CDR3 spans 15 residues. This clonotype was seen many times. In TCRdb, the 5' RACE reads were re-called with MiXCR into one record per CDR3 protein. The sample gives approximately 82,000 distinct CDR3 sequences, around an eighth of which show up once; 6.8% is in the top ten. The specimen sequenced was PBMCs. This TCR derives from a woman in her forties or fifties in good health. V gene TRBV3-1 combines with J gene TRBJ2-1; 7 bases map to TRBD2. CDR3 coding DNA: TGTGCCAGCAGCCAATTTGGTACGGGACTACAATCGCAGTTCTTC. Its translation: CASSQFGTGLQSQFF.